This TCR beta chain was profiled in a study of CD4 T cells in relation to SARS-CoV-2 and coronaviruses. Data came from immunoSEQ multiplex PCR; TCRdb stores just in-frame clones and leaves some out. The data show about 55,000 clones, 75% to 90% seen once. Notes on the study in general: No crossreactivity against non-spike viral proteins was tested here. Pre-pandemic and post-infection samples never came from the same donor.

The unexposed donors gave CD4+ T cells in about 2011-2018, prior to COVID-19. About this clone itself: Antigen: not known.

Deletions cut 0 bases from V and 4 bases from J, with 9 bases between. Germline CDR1 is SGHRS and CDR2 is YFSETQ. This CDR3 contains 14 residues. What was sequenced was memory CD4+ T cells from PBMCs. The clonotype was recovered from a human donor in good health. The chain recombines TRBV5-1 with TRBJ2-3; no firm D call. CDR3 in DNA: TGCGCCAGCAGCTTGGACTTGGATCCAGATACGCAGTATTTT. Amino acid sequence: CASSLDLDPDTQYF.